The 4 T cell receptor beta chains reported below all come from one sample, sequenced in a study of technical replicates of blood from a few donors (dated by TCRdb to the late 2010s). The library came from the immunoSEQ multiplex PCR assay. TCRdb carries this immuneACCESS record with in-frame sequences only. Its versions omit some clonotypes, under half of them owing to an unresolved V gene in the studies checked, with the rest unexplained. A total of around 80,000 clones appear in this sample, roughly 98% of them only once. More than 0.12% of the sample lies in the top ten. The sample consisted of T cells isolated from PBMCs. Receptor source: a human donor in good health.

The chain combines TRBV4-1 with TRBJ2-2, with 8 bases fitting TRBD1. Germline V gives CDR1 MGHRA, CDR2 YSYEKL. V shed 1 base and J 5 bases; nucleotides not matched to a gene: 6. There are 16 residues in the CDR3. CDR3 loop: CASSQGTGGITGELFF. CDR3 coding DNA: TGCGCCAGCAGCCAAGGAACAGGGGGTATAACCGGGGAGCTGTTTTTT.

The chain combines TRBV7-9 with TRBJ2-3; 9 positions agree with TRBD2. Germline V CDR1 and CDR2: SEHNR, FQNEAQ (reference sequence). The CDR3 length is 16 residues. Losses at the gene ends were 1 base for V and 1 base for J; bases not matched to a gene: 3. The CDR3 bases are TGTGCCAGCAGCTTAGGAGCGGGAGGACGCACAGATACGCAGTATTTT. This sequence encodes CASSLGAGGRTDTQYF.

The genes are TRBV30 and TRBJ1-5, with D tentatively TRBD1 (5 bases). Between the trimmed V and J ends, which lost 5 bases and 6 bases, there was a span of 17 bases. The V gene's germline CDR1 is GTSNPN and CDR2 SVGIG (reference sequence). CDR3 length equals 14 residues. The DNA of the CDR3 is TGTGCCTGGGGCCAGGGCGGAATGCGTCAGCCCCAGCATTTT. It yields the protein CAWGQGGMRQPQHF.

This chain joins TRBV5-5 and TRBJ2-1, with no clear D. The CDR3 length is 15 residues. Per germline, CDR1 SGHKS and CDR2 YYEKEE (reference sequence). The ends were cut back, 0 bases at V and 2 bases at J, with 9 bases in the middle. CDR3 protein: CASSLELGAYNEQFF. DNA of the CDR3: TGTGCCAGCAGCTTGGAGTTGGGCGCCTACAATGAGCAGTTCTTC.